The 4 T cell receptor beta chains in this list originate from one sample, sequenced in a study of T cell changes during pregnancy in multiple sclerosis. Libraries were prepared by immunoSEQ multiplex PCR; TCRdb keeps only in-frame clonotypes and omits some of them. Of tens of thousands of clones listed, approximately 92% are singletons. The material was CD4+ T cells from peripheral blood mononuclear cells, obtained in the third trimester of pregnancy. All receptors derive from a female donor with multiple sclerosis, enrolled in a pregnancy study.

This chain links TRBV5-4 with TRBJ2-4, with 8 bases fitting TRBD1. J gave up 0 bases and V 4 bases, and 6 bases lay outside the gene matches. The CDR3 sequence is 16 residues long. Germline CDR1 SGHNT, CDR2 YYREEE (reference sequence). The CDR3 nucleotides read TGTGCCAGCAGCCCAAGGACAGGGCTAGCCAAAAACATTCAGTACTTC. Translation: CASSPRTGLAKNIQYF.

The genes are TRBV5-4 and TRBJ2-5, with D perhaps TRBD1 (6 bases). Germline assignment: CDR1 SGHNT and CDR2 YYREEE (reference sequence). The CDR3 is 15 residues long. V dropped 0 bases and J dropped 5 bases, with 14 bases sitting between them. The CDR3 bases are TGTGCCAGCAGCTTGGAGGCAGGGGCCTGGGAGACCCAGTACTTC. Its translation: CASSLEAGAWETQYF.

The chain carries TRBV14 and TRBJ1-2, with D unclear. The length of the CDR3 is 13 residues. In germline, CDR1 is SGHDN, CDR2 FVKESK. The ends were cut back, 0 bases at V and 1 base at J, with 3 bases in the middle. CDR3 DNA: TGTGCCAGCAGCCAAGATCGTAACTATGGCTACACCTTC. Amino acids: CASSQDRNYGYTF.

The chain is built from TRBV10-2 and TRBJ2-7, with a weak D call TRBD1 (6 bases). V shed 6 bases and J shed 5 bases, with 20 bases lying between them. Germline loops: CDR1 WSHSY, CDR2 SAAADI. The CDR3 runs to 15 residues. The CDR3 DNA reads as TGCGCCAGCAGCCAACAGGGACCCATTCGGAACGAGCAGTACTTC. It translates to CASSQQGPIRNEQYF.